The 29 T cell receptor beta chains presented below share a single source sample, sequenced in a study of T cell responses to AZD1222 COVID-19 vaccine. Method: immunoSEQ multiplex PCR; TCRdb's copy keeps in-frame clones and lacks some. The sample consists of 150,000 to 200,000 clones, 85% to 90% of them appearing once. Here the sequenced sample was peripheral blood, taken 28 days after the second dose of the MenACWY control vaccine. Receptors originate from an adult who received the MenACWY meningococcal vaccine as a control.

The chain recombines TRBV11-2 with TRBJ2-7; D is tentatively TRBD1 or TRBD2 (5 bases each). The length of the CDR3 is 15 residues. Germline CDR1 is SGHAT and CDR2 is FQNNGV. V lost 1 base, J lost 3 bases, and 13 bases lay in between. The CDR3 here is CASSLARDSGYEQYF. As DNA, the CDR3 is TGTGCCAGCAGCTTAGCCCGAGACAGCGGCTACGAGCAGTACTTC.

This chain links TRBV4-1 with TRBJ1-2, with D possibly matching TRBD1 (5 bases). Trimming left V 3 bases short and J 0 bases short, with 14 bases between. CDR1 and CDR2 (germline): MGHRA, YSYEKL. The CDR3 length is 16 residues. The CDR3 region is CASSQGLRLANYGYTF. For the CDR3, the DNA is TGCGCCAGCAGCCAGGGACTCCGGCTAGCTAACTATGGCTACACCTTC.

The V call is TRBV27, the J call TRBJ2-3, with D perhaps TRBD1 (5 bases). Germline V lookup: CDR1 MNHEY, CDR2 SMNVEV (reference sequence). Trimming removed 5 bases from V and 8 bases from J, with 23 bases in between. The CDR3 loop spans 16 amino acids. DNA for the CDR3: TGTGCCAGCAGTCCCCTCTCTAGGGGCAGGGCCCCTACGCAGTATTTT. As protein: CASSPLSRGRAPTQYF.

The chain has TRBV3-1 (or the pseudogene TRBV3-2) and TRBJ1-3; D call uncertain. The CDR3 is made up of 14 amino acids. The ends were cut back, 1 base at V and 0 bases at J, with 4 bases in the middle. Germline assignment: CDR1 LGHDT and CDR2 YNNKEL (reference sequence). The CDR3 region is CASSQVGSGNTIYF. Written as DNA, the CDR3 is TGTGCCAGCAGCCAAGTCGGCTCTGGAAACACCATATATTTT.

The chain employs TRBV11-2 and TRBJ1-5; D perhaps matches TRBD1 (5 bases). CDR1 is SGHAT, CDR2 FQNNGV, per germline. V gave up 4 bases and J gave up 6 bases, with 10 bases separating them. The CDR3 contains 13 residues. The DNA of the CDR3 is TGTGCCAGCAGCTCGACAGTCGGTCAGCCCCAGCATTTT. Translation gives CASSSTVGQPQHF.

The rearrangement joins TRBV30 to TRBJ2-7; 7 nucleotides align to TRBD1. The CDR3 runs to 11 residues. Germline CDR1 and CDR2: GTSNPN and SVGIG (reference sequence). V dropped 5 bases and J dropped 3; count of bases not matched to a gene: 1. DNA for the CDR3: TGTGCCTGGGGACAGGACTACGAGCAGTACTTC. Its protein is CAWGQDYEQYF. The variable domain in full, completed from reference TRBV30 and TRBJ2-7, reads SQTIHQWPATLVQPVGSPLSLECTVEGTSNPNLYWYRQAAGRGLQLLFYSVGIGQISSEVPQNLSASRPQDRQFILSSKKLLLSDSGFYLCAWGQDYEQYFGPGTRLTVT.

This chain joins TRBV28 and TRBJ2-2; the D gene is possibly TRBD1 (6 bases). V dropped 2 bases and J dropped 4 bases, with 8 bases sitting between them. The germline V gene has CDR1 MDHEN and CDR2 SYDVKM. The CDR3 loop spans 14 amino acids. CDR3 nucleotides: TGTGCCAGCAGTTTACCAGGGGCCACCGGGGAGCTGTTTTTT. Translating gives CASSLPGATGELFF.

The rearrangement uses TRBV18 and TRBJ2-2; a possible D gene is TRBD2 (5 bases). V lost 0 bases and J lost 4, with 15 bases in between. From germline, CDR1 is KGHSH and CDR2 LQKENI. This CDR3 comprises 17 residues. The CDR3: CASSPPPGVLGTGELFF. In DNA form, the CDR3 reads TGTGCCAGCTCACCACCGCCAGGAGTACTAGGCACCGGGGAGCTGTTTTTT.

V and J are TRBV28 and TRBJ2-7; 9 bases match TRBD1. The CDR3 runs 12 residues. J lost 6 bases, V lost 6 bases, and 3 bases had no gene match. Germline V gene lookup returns CDR1 MDHEN and CDR2 SYDVKM. The CDR3, as DNA: TGTGCCAGCAGCGAGGGACAGGGCGAGCAGTACTTC. The encoded protein is CASSEGQGEQYF.

The V and J genes are TRBV19 and TRBJ1-5; TRBD1 aligns across 9 bases. This CDR3 spans 14 amino acids. After removal of 5 bases from V and 4 bases from J, the junction contained 3 bases not matched to a gene. CDR1 and CDR2 (germline): LNHDA, SQIVND (reference sequence). CDR3 sequence reads: CASSETGGNQPQHF. In nucleotides, the CDR3 is TGTGCCAGTAGTGAGACAGGGGGAAATCAGCCCCAGCATTTT.

This sequence joins TRBV28 and TRBJ1-3; TRBD1 is a possible D gene (6 bases). The V and J ends lost 4 bases and 4 bases respectively, with 14 bases between them. From germline, CDR1 is MDHEN and CDR2 SYDVKM. The CDR3 contains 15 residues. The CDR3 region has the DNA TGTGCCAGCAGTTATACAGGGATCGCGGGAAACACCATATATTTT. It is translated as CASSYTGIAGNTIYF.

The rearrangement uses TRBV28 and TRBJ2-7; D gene unclear. V was clipped by 6 bases and J by 0 bases, with 9 bases between them. The germline gives CDR1 MDHEN, CDR2 SYDVKM. The CDR3 loop spans 13 amino acids. Here the CDR3 reads CASRLTGSYEQYF. Here the CDR3 DNA reads TGTGCCAGCAGGCTGACTGGCTCCTACGAGCAGTACTTC.

The chain joins TRBV30 to TRBJ1-1, with D possibly TRBD1 on 6 matching bases. V lost 2 bases and J lost 4, with 11 bases in between. This CDR3 is built from 13 residues. Germline CDR1 and CDR2: GTSNPN and SVGIG (reference sequence). The CDR3: CAWSKGGRTEAFF. CDR3 bases: TGTGCCTGGAGTAAGGGGGGGCGCACTGAAGCTTTCTTT.

The chain combines TRBV10-3 with TRBJ1-3; 12 positions agree with TRBD1. Looked up from germline, CDR1 is ENHRY and CDR2 is SYGVKD. V lost 5 bases, J lost 0 bases, and 14 bases stayed unmatched. CDR3 size: 20 residues. The CDR3 nucleotides are TGTGCCATCAGTCCTAATCTGGGACAGGGGGCTTTAATCTCTGGAAACACCATATATTTT. This gives the protein CAISPNLGQGALISGNTIYF.

This rearrangement joins TRBV6-5 to TRBJ1-2; D gene unclear. The length of the CDR3 is 16 residues. Germline loops: CDR1 MNHEY, CDR2 SVGAGI. V was trimmed by 0 bases and J by 1 base, leaving 12 bases between them. For the CDR3, the DNA is TGTGCCAGCAGTTACTCGGGTGGGGTGGGTAACTATGGCTACACCTTC. Translated, it gives CASSYSGGVGNYGYTF.

The genes are TRBV28 and TRBJ2-1; tentative D call: TRBD1 (6 bases). CDR1 and CDR2 from the germline V gene are MDHEN and SYDVKM. The V end was cut by 8 bases, the J end by 3 bases, with 17 bases between. CDR3 length: 15 amino acids. CDR3 DNA: TGTGCCAGCGTTCCGCCCGCCAGGGGCTACAATGAGCAGTTCTTC. This codes for CASVPPARGYNEQFF.

This chain links TRBV5-1 with TRBJ2-7, with unresolved D. The V gene lost 7 bases and the J gene lost 2 bases, with 16 bases spanning the gap. In germline, CDR1 is SGHRS, CDR2 YFSETQ. CDR3 length equals 14 residues. CDR3 region: CASGPVDVTYEQYF. In DNA form, the CDR3 reads TGCGCCAGCGGTCCCGTGGACGTCACCTACGAGCAGTACTTC.

V gene TRBV9 combines with J gene TRBJ2-5; D is ambiguous. The V end lost 2 bases, the J end lost 2 bases, and 7 bases lay between the germline ends. Germline V gene data show CDR1 as SGDLS and CDR2 as YYNGEE. This CDR3 contains 13 residues. The CDR3 protein is CASSVDRQETQYF. DNA for the CDR3: TGTGCCAGCAGCGTGGATCGGCAAGAGACCCAGTACTTC.

The J gene is TRBJ2-1, the V gene TRBV7-3; 7 bases map to TRBD2. The V and J ends lost 5 bases and 2 bases, in that order; junction bases with no gene match: 6. Germline lookup yields CDR1 SGHTA and CDR2 FQGTGA. The CDR3 totals 15 residues. CDR3 in DNA: TGTGCCAGCAGCCCAGGAGCGGGGACCTACAATGAGCAGTTCTTC. It translates to CASSPGAGTYNEQFF.

V and J are TRBV7-2 and TRBJ2-7; 10 bases map to TRBD1. The CDR3 loop spans 15 amino acids. J lost 2 bases, V lost 5 bases, and 6 bases had no gene match. Germline values: CDR1 SGHTA, CDR2 FQGNSA. The CDR3 sequence: CASSPRTGGPYEQYF. In nucleotides, the CDR3 is TGTGCCAGCAGCCCACGGACAGGGGGGCCCTACGAGCAGTACTTC.

The chain recombines TRBV2 with TRBJ1-1, with 9 bases identical to TRBD1. In germline, CDR1 is SNHLY, CDR2 FYNNEI. V was clipped by 8 bases and J by 5 bases; unmatched bases: 9. The CDR3 length is 14 residues. CDR3 nucleotide sequence: TGTGCCAGCTTTGGGACAGGGAAGGAGACTGAAGCTTTCTTT. It encodes CASFGTGKETEAFF. The whole variable domain, filled in from reference TRBV2 and TRBJ1-1, reads EPEVTQTPSHQVTQMGQEVILRCVPISNHLYFYWYRQILGQKVEFLVSFYNNEISEKSEIFDDQFSVERPDGSNFTLKIRSTKLEDSAMYFCASFGTGKETEAFFGQGTRLTVV.

This clone was seen a single time. This sequence joins TRBV28 and TRBJ2-1; the D gene is possibly TRBD1 (5 bases). V lost 2 bases and J 2 bases, leaving 7 bases between the germline ends. Germline-derived CDR1 and CDR2 are MDHEN and SYDVKM. CDR3 length: 14 residues. CDR3 sequence reads: CASSLGQAYNEQFF. In nucleotides, the CDR3 is TGTGCCAGCAGTTTAGGACAAGCCTACAATGAGCAGTTCTTC.

The rearrangement joins TRBV2 to TRBJ1-6; the D gene is possibly TRBD1 (5 bases). The V gene's germline CDR1 is SNHLY and CDR2 FYNNEI. With 8 bases removed from V and 5 bases from J, the gap between germline ends came to 16 bases. The length of the CDR3 is 15 residues. The CDR3 DNA reads TGTGCCAGCGCCATCCAGTCCAGGGATAATTCACCCCTCCACTTT. This codes for CASAIQSRDNSPLHF. The variable domain in full, completed from reference TRBV2 and TRBJ1-6, reads EPEVTQTPSHQVTQMGQEVILRCVPISNHLYFYWYRQILGQKVEFLVSFYNNEISEKSEIFDDQFSVERPDGSNFTLKIRSTKLEDSAMYFCASAIQSRDNSPLHFGNGTRLTVT.

This clone was observed a single time. J is TRBJ2-5 and V is TRBV7-9, with D perhaps given as TRBD1 or TRBD2 (5 bases each). CDR1 and CDR2 (germline): SEHNR, FQNEAQ (reference sequence). Trimming cost V 1 base and J 4 bases, with 16 bases left between them. This CDR3 has 16 amino acids. The DNA of the CDR3 is TGTGCCAGCAGCTTAGGCACCGGTGGGACGATAGAGACCCAGTACTTC. This translates into CASSLGTGGTIETQYF. Together with reference TRBV7-9 and TRBJ2-5, the CDR3 gives the full variable domain: DTGVSQNPRHKITKRGQNVTFRCDPISEHNRLYWYRQTLGQGPEFLTYFQNEAQLEKSRLLSDRFSAERPKGSFSTLEIQRTEQGDSAMYLCASSLGTGGTIETQYFGPGTRLLVL.

CDR3 sequence: CASSYESSYNSPLHF. The CDR3 DNA reads as TGTGCCAGCAGTTACGAGAGCTCCTATAATTCACCCCTCCACTTT. This chain joins TRBV6-5 and TRBJ1-6; D not resolved. CDR3 length: 15 amino acids. In germline, CDR1 is MNHEY, CDR2 SVGAGI. Trimming stripped 2 bases from V and 0 bases from J, with 5 bases between.

V gene TRBV10-1 combines with J gene TRBJ1-4; TRBD1 might be the D (6 bases). CDR1 is WNHNN, CDR2 SYGVQD, per germline (reference sequence). V dropped 6 bases and J dropped 8 bases, with 13 bases sitting between them. The CDR3 runs to 13 residues. The CDR3 is CASSKDRAEKLFF. CDR3 nucleotides: TGCGCCAGCAGCAAGGACAGAGCCGAAAAACTGTTTTTT.

The chain couples TRBV7-9 to TRBJ2-7; 9 positions match TRBD2. Germline lookup yields CDR1 SEHNR and CDR2 FQNEAQ (reference sequence). Losses at the gene ends were 5 bases for V and 2 bases for J; bases not matched to a gene: 4. CDR3 length: 14 amino acids. CDR3 in amino acids: CASSHGLATYEQYF. DNA for the CDR3: TGTGCCAGCAGCCACGGACTAGCGACCTACGAGCAGTACTTC.

The CDR3 DNA sequence: TGTGCCAGCAGTGCTAACAGTGATCAGCCCCAGCATTTT. Translation gives CASSANSDQPQHF. The gene calls are TRBV6-4 and TRBJ1-5; D call uncertain. CDR1 and CDR2 from the germline V gene are MRHNA and SNTAGT. This CDR3 has 13 amino acids. V was pared by 4 bases and J by 5 bases, with 9 bases between.

This clone was counted once. The chain has TRBV4-3 and TRBJ2-2; 8 bases match TRBD1. The CDR3 runs to 15 residues. Trimming removed 2 bases from V and 5 bases from J; junction bases left unmatched: 4. From germline, CDR1 is LGHNA and CDR2 YSLEER. The CDR3 sequence: CASSQQDRATGELFF. The CDR3 coding sequence is TGCGCCAGCAGCCAACAGGACAGGGCGACCGGGGAGCTGTTTTTT.